These 10 T cell receptor beta chains were sequenced from one sample in a study of monozygotic twins with inflammatory bowel disease. Following a re-call of the 5' RACE reads, TCRdb has one entry per CDR3 protein and lacks DNA. Its listing shows over 350,000 distinct CDR3 sequences. The sequencing input was blood. These receptors were collected from a human donor with ulcerative colitis or Crohn's disease, or a healthy co-twin of an affected twin (not recorded which).

V usage is TRBV5-1 and J usage is TRBJ2-7; TCRdb calls TRBD2, which cannot be checked without DNA. CDR3 size: 16 residues. The germline V gene has CDR1 SGHRS and CDR2 YFSETQ. The CDR3: CASSLGSSGELYEQYF.

V and J are TRBV4-2 and TRBJ2-7; TCRdb proposes TRBD1, but this gene call is untestable without DNA. The V gene's germline CDR1 is LGHNA and CDR2 YNFKEQ. The CDR3 is made up of 16 amino acids. CDR3 residues: CASTKLVGPESHEQYF.

The gene calls are TRBV7-2 and TRBJ1-1. CDR3 length equals 13 residues. The germline gives CDR1 SGHTA, CDR2 FQGNSA. The CDR3 here is CASSLSRADQAFF.

The V gene is TRBV12-3 or TRBV12-4, the J gene TRBJ1-1; as DNA is missing, the TRBD1 call by TCRdb cannot be tested. The CDR3 totals 12 residues. CDR3 sequence reads: CASSHGTPEAFF.

V is TRBV20-1 and J is TRBJ2-4. The CDR3 totals 11 residues. In germline, CDR1 is DFQATT, CDR2 SNEGSKA (reference sequence). The CDR3 protein is CSVAQRNIQYF.

This chain uses TRBV11-2 with TRBJ2-2; checking the TCRdb D call of TRBD2 is not possible without DNA. The CDR3 sequence is 16 residues long. Germline V lookup: CDR1 SGHAT, CDR2 FQNNGV. CDR3 protein: CAGSLVGGFGTGELFF.

The V gene is TRBV12-3 or TRBV12-4, the J gene TRBJ1-4. The CDR3 length is 12 residues. The CDR3 here is CAVRTLNEKLFF.

The gene calls are TRBV10-3 and TRBJ2-4; TCRdb returns TRBD2, unconfirmable since there is no DNA. The CDR3 extends over 21 amino acids. Germline CDR1 is ENHRY and CDR2 is SYGVKD. The CDR3 here is CAISGFKSGTGLDLAKNIQYF.

The V gene is TRBV9, the J gene TRBJ2-1; with no DNA, the TCRdb D assignment of TRBD1 cannot be verified. Germline CDR1 and CDR2: SGDLS and YYNGEE. The CDR3 covers 15 residues. The CDR3 protein is CASSPSRGGYNEQFF.

The CDR3 here is CASSQTTGNTEAFF. The V gene is TRBV5-1, the J gene TRBJ1-1; TCRdb gives TRBD1 as the D gene, but with no DNA this cannot be confirmed. Germline-derived CDR1 and CDR2 are SGHRS and YFSETQ. The CDR3 contains 14 residues.